This is a list of T cell receptor beta chains from one sample in a study of T cells in narcolepsy. Only in-frame clones appear in the TCRdb table, and some are missing; sequencing was by immunoSEQ multiplex PCR. The sample has some 10,000 clones, 85% to 95% seen once. Material: CD45RA- memory CD4+ T cells from PBMCs. The receptors come from a human donor with narcolepsy. The CDR3 runs from the conserved cysteine through the conserved F or W. D genes are given only for firm matches. The size entry is marked missing in some rows and otherwise reads once, few, many or a size class.

size: NA
D: TRBD1
J: TRBJ2-5
V: TRBV7-9
CDR3: CASSPRTGKRAQETQYF
DNA: TGTGCCAGCAGCCCCCGGACAGGGAAGAGGGCTCAGGAGACCCAGTACTTC

size: once
D: NA
J: TRBJ1-6
V: TRBV5-1
CDR3: CASSFGDGRSPLHF
DNA: TGCGCCAGCAGCTTCGGGGATGGCCGTTCACCCCTCCACTTT

size: NA
D: TRBD1
J: TRBJ1-1
V: TRBV19
CDR3: CASSIDLTGDTEAFF
DNA: TGTGCCAGTAGTATAGACTTGACAGGGGACACTGAAGCTTTCTTT

size: NA
D: NA
J: TRBJ1-5
V: TRBV6-5
CDR3: CASRSQNQPQHF
DNA: TGTGCCAGCAGGTCTCAGAATCAGCCCCAGCATTTT

size: NA
D: TRBD2
J: TRBJ2-5
V: TRBV5-4
CDR3: CASSWGLAGEETQYF
DNA: TGTGCCAGCAGCTGGGGACTAGCGGGAGAAGAGACCCAGTACTTC

size: NA
D: NA
J: TRBJ2-3
V: TRBV15
CDR3: CATSPGLSPTDTQYF
DNA: TGTGCCACCTCTCCGGGACTCTCACCAACAGATACGCAGTATTTT

size: NA
D: NA
J: TRBJ2-7
V: TRBV9
CDR3: CASSVAGGSLGEQYF
DNA: TGTGCCAGCAGCGTAGCTGGAGGGTCATTAGGCGAGCAGTACTTC

size: NA
D: TRBD1
J: TRBJ2-1
V: TRBV18
CDR3: CASSPARGLVDEQFF
DNA: TGTGCCAGCTCACCAGCCAGGGGGCTAGTTGATGAGCAGTTCTTC

size: once
D: TRBD1
J: TRBJ1-2
V: TRBV27
CDR3: CASSPYRGKPKLVDFGYTF
DNA: TGTGCCAGCAGTCCCTACAGGGGAAAGCCGAAGTTAGTAGACTTTGGCTACACCTTC

size: NA
D: NA
J: TRBJ2-7
V: TRBV7-6
CDR3: CASQLGAGPAYEQYF
DNA: TGTGCCAGCCAACTAGGGGCAGGGCCAGCCTACGAGCAGTACTTC

size: NA
D: TRBD1
J: TRBJ1-2
V: TRBV29-1
CDR3: CSVEGSDRANYGYTF
DNA: TGCAGCGTTGAAGGTTCGGACAGGGCTAACTATGGCTACACCTTC

size: once
D: NA
J: TRBJ1-1
V: TRBV18
CDR3: CASSPAVSDEAFF
DNA: TGTGCCAGCTCACCAGCAGTTTCCGATGAAGCTTTCTTT

size: few
D: NA
J: TRBJ2-1
V: TRBV7-9
CDR3: CASSLAGQTYNEQFF
DNA: TGTGCCAGCAGCTTAGCAGGGCAAACCTACAATGAGCAGTTCTTC

size: NA
D: NA
J: TRBJ1-2
V: TRBV6-5
CDR3: CASRNTGGYTF
DNA: TGTGCCAGCAGGAACACGGGGGGCTACACCTTC

size: NA
D: NA
J: TRBJ2-2
V: TRBV7-3
CDR3: CASSLDPTGELFF
DNA: TGTGCCAGCAGCTTAGATCCTACCGGGGAGCTGTTTTTT

size: NA
D: NA
J: TRBJ2-1
V: TRBV19
CDR3: CASSISHDRTKYNEQFF
DNA: TGTGCCAGTAGTATATCCCATGACAGGACTAAGTACAATGAGCAGTTCTTC

size: NA
D: NA
J: TRBJ1-1
V: TRBV14
CDR3: CASSPINNPRTEAFF
DNA: TGTGCCAGCAGCCCGATTAACAACCCAAGGACTGAAGCTTTCTTT

size: NA
D: TRBD2
J: TRBJ2-1
V: TRBV7-9
CDR3: CASSSASGRYEQFF
DNA: TGTGCCAGCAGCTCGGCTAGCGGGAGGTATGAGCAGTTCTTC

size: NA
D: NA
J: TRBJ2-7
V: TRBV7-9
CDR3: CASSFSGESEQHF
DNA: TGTGCCAGCAGCTTCTCGGGGGAGAGCGAGCAGCACTTC

size: NA
D: NA
J: TRBJ2-2
V: TRBV2
CDR3: CASSGGRAGELFF
DNA: TGTGCCAGCAGTGGTGGCAGGGCAGGGGAGCTGTTTTTT